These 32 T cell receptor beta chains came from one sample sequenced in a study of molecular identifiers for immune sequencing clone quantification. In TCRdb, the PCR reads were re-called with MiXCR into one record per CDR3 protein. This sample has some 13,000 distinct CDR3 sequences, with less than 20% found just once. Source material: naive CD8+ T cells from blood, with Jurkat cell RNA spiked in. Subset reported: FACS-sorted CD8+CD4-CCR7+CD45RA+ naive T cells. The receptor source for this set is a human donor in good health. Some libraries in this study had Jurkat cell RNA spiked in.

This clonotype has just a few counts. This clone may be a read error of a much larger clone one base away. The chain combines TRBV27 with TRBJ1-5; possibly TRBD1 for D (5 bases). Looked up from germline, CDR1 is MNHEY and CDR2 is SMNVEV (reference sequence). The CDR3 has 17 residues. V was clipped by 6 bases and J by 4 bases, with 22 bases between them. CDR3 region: CASSGLASAGRNQPQHF. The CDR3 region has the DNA TGTGCCAGCAGCGGTTTGGCCTCGGCAGGGCGAAATCAGCCCCAGCATTTT.

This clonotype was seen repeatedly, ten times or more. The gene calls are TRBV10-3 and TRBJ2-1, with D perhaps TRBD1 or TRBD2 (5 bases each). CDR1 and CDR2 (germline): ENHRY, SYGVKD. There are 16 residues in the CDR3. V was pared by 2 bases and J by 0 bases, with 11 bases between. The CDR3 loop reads CAISEGGAPSYNEQFF. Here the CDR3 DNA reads TGTGCCATCAGTGAGGGGGGAGCCCCCTCCTACAATGAGCAGTTCTTC.

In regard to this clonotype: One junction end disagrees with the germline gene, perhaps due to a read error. The CDR3 reads CASSLDLRETDLREAQYF. CDR3 bases: TGTGCCAGCAGCTTAGACCTGAGAGAAACAGACCTTCGAGAGGCCCAGTACTTC. This rearrangement joins TRBV7-9 to TRBJ2-5; D uncertain. Germline V lookup: CDR1 SEHNR, CDR2 FQNEAQ (reference sequence). The CDR3 length is 18 residues.

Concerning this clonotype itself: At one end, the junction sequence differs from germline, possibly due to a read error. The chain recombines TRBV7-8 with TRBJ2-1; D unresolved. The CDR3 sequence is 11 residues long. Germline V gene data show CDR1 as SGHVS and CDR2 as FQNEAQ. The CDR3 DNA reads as TGTGCCAGCAACTTAGGAGAGGAGCAGTTCTTC. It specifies CASNLGEEQFF.

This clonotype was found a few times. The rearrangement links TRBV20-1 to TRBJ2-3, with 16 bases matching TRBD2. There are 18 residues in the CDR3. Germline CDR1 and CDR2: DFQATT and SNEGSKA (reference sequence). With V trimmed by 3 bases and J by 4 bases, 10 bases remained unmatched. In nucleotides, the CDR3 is TGCAGTGCTAGTCTAGGGACTAGCGGGAGGGCCTTGGCAGATACGCAGTATTTT. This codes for CSASLGTSGRALADTQYF.

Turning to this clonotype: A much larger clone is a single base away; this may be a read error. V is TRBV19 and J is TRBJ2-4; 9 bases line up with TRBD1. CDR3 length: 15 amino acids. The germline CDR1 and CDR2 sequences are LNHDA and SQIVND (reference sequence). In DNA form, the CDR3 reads TGTGCCAGTAGACAGGGGGCGGTAGCCAAAGACATTCAGTACTTC. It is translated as CASRQGAVAKDIQYF.

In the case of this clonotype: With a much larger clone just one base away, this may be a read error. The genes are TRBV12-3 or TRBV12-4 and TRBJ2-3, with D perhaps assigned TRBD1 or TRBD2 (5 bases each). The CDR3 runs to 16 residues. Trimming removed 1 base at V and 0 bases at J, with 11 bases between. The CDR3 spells CASSLGPGPSTDTQYF. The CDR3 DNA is TGTGCCAGCAGTTTAGGGCCGGGACCAAGCACAGATACGCAGTATTTT.

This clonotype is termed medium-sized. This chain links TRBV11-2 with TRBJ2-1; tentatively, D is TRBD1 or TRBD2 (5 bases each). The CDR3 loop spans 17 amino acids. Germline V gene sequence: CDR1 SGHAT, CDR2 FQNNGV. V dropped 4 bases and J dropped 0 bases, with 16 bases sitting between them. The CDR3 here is CASSSPGPGSSYNEQFF. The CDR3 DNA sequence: TGTGCCAGCAGCTCCCCGGGGCCGGGTAGCTCCTACAATGAGCAGTTCTTC.

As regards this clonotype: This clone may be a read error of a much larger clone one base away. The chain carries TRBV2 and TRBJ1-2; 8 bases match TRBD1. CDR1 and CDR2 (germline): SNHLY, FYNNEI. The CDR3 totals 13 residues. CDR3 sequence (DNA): TGTGCCAGCAGGACAGGGGATGCCTATGGCTACCCCTTC. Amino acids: CASRTGDAYGYPF.

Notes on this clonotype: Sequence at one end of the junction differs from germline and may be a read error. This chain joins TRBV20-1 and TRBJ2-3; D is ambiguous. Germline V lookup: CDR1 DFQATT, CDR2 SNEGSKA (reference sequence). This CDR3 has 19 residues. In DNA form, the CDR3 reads TGCGGTGCTAGAACGATTCTACCCCCTCGGGCTATTAGCACAGATACGCAGTATTTT. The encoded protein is CGARTILPPRAISTDTQYF.

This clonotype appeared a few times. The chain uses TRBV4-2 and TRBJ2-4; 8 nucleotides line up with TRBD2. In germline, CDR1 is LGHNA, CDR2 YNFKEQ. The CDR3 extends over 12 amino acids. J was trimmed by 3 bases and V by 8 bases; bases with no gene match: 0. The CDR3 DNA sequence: TGTGCCAGCGCGGGGGGCAAAAACATTCAGTACTTC. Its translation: CASAGGKNIQYF.

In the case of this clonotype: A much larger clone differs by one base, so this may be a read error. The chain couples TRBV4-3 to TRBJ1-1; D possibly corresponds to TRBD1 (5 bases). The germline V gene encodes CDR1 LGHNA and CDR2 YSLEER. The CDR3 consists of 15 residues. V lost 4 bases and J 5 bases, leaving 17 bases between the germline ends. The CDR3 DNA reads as TGCGCCAGCAGCCTGAGCACAGGTTGGGGGACTGAAGCTTTCTTT. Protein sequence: CASSLSTGWGTEAFF.

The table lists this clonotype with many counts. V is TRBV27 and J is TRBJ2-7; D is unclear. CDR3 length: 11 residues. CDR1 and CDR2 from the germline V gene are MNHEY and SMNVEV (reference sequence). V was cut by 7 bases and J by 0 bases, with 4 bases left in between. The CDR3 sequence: CASMSSYEQYF. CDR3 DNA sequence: TGTGCCAGCATGAGCTCCTACGAGCAGTACTTC.

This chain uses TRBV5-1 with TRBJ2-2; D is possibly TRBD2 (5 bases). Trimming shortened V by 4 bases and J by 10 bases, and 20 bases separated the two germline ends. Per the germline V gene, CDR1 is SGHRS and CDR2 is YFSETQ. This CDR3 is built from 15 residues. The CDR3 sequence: CASSREPQTIEELFF. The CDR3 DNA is TGCGCCAGCAGCCGGGAACCGCAGACTATAGAGGAGCTGTTTTTT.

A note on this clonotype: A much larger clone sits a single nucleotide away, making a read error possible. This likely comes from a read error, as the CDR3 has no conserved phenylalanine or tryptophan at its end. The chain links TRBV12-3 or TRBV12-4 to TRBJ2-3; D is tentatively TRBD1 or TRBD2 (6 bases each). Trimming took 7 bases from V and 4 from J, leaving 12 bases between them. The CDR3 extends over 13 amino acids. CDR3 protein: CASNFRGADTQYL. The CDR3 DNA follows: TGTGCCAGCAACTTTAGGGGGGCAGATACGCAGTATCTT.

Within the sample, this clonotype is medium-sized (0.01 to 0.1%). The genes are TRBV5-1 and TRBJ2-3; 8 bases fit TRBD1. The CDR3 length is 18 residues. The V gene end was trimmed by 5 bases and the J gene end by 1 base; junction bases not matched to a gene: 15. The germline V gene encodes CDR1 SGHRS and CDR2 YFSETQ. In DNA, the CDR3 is TGCGCCAGCAGTCCCGTGGGGCAGGGGGCTGGCGGCACAGATACGCAGTATTTT. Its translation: CASSPVGQGAGGTDTQYF.

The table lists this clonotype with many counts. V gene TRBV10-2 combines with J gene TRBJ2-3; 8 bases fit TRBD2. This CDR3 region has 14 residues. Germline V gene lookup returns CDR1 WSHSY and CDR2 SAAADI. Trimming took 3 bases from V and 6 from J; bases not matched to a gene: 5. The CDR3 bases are TGCGCCAGCAGTGATTTTAGCGGGAAGGATACGCAGTATTTT. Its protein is CASSDFSGKDTQYF.

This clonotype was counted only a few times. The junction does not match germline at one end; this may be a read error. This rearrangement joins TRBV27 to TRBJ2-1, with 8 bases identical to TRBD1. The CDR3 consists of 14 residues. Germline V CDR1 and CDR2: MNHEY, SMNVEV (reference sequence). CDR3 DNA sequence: TGTGCCAGCGGTTTATCGACAGGGGTGCATGAGCAGTTCTTC. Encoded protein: CASGLSTGVHEQFF.

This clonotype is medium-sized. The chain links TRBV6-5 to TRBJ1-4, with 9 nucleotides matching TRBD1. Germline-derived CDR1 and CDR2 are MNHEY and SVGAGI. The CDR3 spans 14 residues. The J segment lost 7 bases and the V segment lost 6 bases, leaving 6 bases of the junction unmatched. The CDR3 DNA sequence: TGTGCCAGCAGGCTTACAGGGGGCGGTGAAAAACTGTTTTTT. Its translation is CASRLTGGGEKLFF.

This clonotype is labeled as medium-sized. CDR3 amino acids: CASSLAGPSEGQHEKLFF. The CDR3 DNA sequence: TGCGCCAGCAGCTTGGCCGGACCGTCAGAGGGCCAGCATGAAAAACTGTTTTTT. This chain uses TRBV5-1 with TRBJ1-4, with D hard to call. The V gene's germline CDR1 is SGHRS and CDR2 YFSETQ. The CDR3 contains 18 residues. Trimming stripped 0 bases from V and 6 bases from J, with 21 bases between.

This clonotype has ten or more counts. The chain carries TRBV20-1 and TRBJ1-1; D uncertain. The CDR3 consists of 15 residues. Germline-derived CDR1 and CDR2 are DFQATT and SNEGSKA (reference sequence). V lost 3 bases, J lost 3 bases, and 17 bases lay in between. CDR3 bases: TGCAGTGCTAGGTTATCGGGGAGACGTCACACTGAAGCTTTCTTT. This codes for CSARLSGRRHTEAFF.

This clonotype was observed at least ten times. The CDR3 DNA follows: TGTGCCAGCAGCAGGGGGGCATTAGGCAATCAGCCCCAGCATTTT. Translating it yields CASSRGALGNQPQHF. The V gene is TRBV27, the J gene TRBJ1-5; 7 nucleotides align to TRBD1. The CDR3 is 15 residues long. The germline V gene has CDR1 MNHEY and CDR2 SMNVEV (reference sequence). The V and J ends lost 6 bases and 2 bases, in that order; junction bases with no gene match: 7.

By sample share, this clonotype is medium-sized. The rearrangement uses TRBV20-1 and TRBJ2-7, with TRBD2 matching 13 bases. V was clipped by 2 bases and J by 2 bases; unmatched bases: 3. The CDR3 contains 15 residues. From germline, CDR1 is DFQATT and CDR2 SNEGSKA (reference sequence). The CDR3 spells CSARTLAGGPYEQYF. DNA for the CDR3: TGCAGTGCTAGAACACTAGCGGGAGGGCCCTACGAGCAGTACTTC.

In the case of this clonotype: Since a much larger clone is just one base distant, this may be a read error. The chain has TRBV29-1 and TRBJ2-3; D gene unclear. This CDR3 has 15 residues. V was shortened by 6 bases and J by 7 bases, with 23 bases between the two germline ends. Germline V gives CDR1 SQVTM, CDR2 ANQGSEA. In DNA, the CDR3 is TGCAGCGTAAGCGAAGGGTTGGGATTTTCAAATACGCAGTATTTT. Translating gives CSVSEGLGFSNTQYF.

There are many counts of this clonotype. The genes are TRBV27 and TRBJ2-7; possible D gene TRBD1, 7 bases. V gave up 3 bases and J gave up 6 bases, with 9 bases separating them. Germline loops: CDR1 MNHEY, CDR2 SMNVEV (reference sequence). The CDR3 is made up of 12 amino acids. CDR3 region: CASSFQGGEQYF. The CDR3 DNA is TGTGCCAGCAGTTTCCAGGGGGGCGAGCAGTACTTC.

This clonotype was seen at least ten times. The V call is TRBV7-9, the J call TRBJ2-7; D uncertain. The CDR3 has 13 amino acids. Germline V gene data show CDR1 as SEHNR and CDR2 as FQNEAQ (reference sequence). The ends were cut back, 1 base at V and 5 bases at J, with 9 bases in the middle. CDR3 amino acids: CASSLVPPDEQYF. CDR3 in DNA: TGTGCCAGCAGCTTAGTGCCTCCGGACGAGCAGTACTTC.

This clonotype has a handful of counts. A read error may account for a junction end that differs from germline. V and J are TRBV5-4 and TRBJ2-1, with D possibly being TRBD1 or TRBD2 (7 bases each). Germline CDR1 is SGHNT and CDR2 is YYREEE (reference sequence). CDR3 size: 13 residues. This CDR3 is CASSPTGGQIFLF. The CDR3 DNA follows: TGTGCCAGCAGCCCAACGGGGGGACAGATATTTCTCTTC.

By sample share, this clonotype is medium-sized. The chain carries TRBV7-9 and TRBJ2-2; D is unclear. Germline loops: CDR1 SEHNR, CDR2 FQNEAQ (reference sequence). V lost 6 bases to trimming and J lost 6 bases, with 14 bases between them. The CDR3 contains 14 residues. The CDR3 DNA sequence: TGTGCCAGCAGGCGAGAACAAGGACCCGGGGAGCTGTTTTTT. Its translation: CASRREQGPGELFF.

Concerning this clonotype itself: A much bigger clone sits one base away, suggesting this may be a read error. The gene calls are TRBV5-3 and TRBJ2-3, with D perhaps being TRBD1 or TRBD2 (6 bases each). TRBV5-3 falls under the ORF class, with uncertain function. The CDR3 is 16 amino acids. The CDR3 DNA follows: TGTGCCAGCAGGGGACCGGGCCACACTAGCACAGATACGCGGTATTTT. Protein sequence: CASRGPGHTSTDTRYF.

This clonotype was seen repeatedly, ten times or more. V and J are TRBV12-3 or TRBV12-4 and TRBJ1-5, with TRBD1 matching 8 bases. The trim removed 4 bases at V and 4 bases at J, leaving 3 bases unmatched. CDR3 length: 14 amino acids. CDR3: CASSSRQGNQPQHF. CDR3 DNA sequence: TGTGCCAGCAGTTCGCGACAGGGGAATCAGCCCCAGCATTTT.

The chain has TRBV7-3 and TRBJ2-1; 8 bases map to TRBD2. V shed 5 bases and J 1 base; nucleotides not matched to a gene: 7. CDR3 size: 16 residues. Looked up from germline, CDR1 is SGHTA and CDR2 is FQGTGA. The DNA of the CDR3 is TGTGCCAGCAGCCGCCAAGCGGGAGTGTCCTACAATGAGCAGTTCTTC. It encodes CASSRQAGVSYNEQFF.

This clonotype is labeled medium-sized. CDR3 sequence: CASSPSSGRTSYEQYF. The CDR3 nucleotides read TGTGCCAGCAGTCCCTCGAGCGGGAGGACCTCCTACGAGCAGTACTTC. The V gene is TRBV6-5, the J gene TRBJ2-7, with 9 bases that match TRBD2. Germline V gene sequence: CDR1 MNHEY, CDR2 SVGAGI. Trimming cost V 5 bases and J 0 bases; bases outside gene matches: 8. The CDR3 totals 16 residues.